The 2 T cell receptor beta chains reported below all come from one sample, sequenced in a study of blood T cell repertoires in COVID-19. Some clones are missing from TCRdb's copy, which holds only in-frame ones; the method was immunoSEQ multiplex PCR. The sample lists 360,000 or so clones; roughly 90% were seen once. Sequencing was carried out using PBMCs or T cells enriched from blood (not recorded which). These receptors all stem from a woman aged 25 to 39 who had recovered from COVID-19.

With regard to this clone: Different DNA sequences within this sample yield the same CDR3. V gene TRBV4-1 combines with J gene TRBJ1-2, with unresolved D. Germline V gives CDR1 MGHRA, CDR2 YSYEKL. The CDR3 spans 13 residues. V lost 1 base and J lost 7, with 10 bases in between. CDR3 DNA: TGCGCCAGCAGCCAAGCCCCCGGGGTTGGCTACACCTTC. Encoded protein: CASSQAPGVGYTF.

This chain connects TRBV18 to TRBJ1-2, with 7 bases aligning to TRBD1. From germline, CDR1 is KGHSH and CDR2 LQKENI. V gave up 3 bases and J gave up 4 bases; unmatched junction bases: 5. This CDR3 is 14 amino acids long. CDR3 amino acids: CASSPGQDLYGYTF. The CDR3 bases are TGTGCCAGCTCACCCGGACAGGACCTCTATGGCTACACCTTC.